What follows are 22 T cell receptor beta chains derived from one specimen sequenced in a study of blood T cell repertoires in COVID-19. Data came from immunoSEQ multiplex PCR; TCRdb stores just in-frame clones and leaves some out. The sample gives 400,000 to 450,000 clones, around 89% of which show up once; approximately 12% is in the top ten. The material sequenced was peripheral blood. These receptors came from a woman aged 50 to 65 with COVID-19, enrolled during active disease.

This chain connects TRBV5-1 to TRBJ2-2, with TRBD2 identical over 10 bases. After removal of 4 bases from V and 3 bases from J, the junction contained 9 bases not matched to a gene. The germline V gene encodes CDR1 SGHRS and CDR2 YFSETQ. This CDR3 contains 17 residues. The CDR3 sequence is CASSPPLAGVYTGELFF. CDR3 DNA sequence: TGCGCCAGCAGCCCCCCCCTAGCGGGGGTCTACACCGGGGAGCTGTTTTTT.

V usage is TRBV6-5 and J usage is TRBJ2-2; 8 bases line up with TRBD1. This CDR3 has 15 residues. Per germline, CDR1 MNHEY and CDR2 SVGAGI. Trimming took 6 bases from V and 3 from J; bases not matched to a gene: 6. The chain's CDR3 is CASSLTGVDTGELFF. CDR3 in DNA: TGTGCCAGCAGCCTGACAGGGGTAGACACCGGGGAGCTGTTTTTT.

This rearrangement joins TRBV18 to TRBJ1-2, with D perhaps matching TRBD1 (5 bases). The V gene lost 0 bases and the J gene lost 3 bases, with 11 bases spanning the gap. Germline CDR1 KGHSH, CDR2 LQKENI. There are 15 residues in the CDR3. This CDR3 is CASSPPYRTYYGYTF. CDR3 DNA: TGTGCCAGCTCACCACCGTACAGGACCTACTATGGCTACACCTTC.

The table lists this clone with a few counts. The chain carries TRBV10-2 and TRBJ1-5; 8 nucleotides agree with TRBD1. This CDR3 spans 16 amino acids. The junction had 12 bases not matched to a gene; V was cut back by 10 bases and J by 1 base. Germline lookup yields CDR1 WSHSY and CDR2 SAAADI. For the CDR3, the DNA is TGCGCCACCGCGGACAGGGCCAAGGCAAGCAATCAGCCCCAGCATTTT. It translates to CATADRAKASNQPQHF.

This rearrangement joins TRBV28 to TRBJ1-2; D possibly corresponds to TRBD1 (5 bases). The CDR3 totals 13 residues. From germline, CDR1 is MDHEN and CDR2 SYDVKM. Trimming stripped 5 bases from V and 6 bases from J, with 13 bases between. The CDR3 region has the DNA TGTGCCAGCAGTCCCGGGGGGGGACATGGCTACACCTTC. The encoded protein is CASSPGGGHGYTF.

The CDR3 sequence: CASGPDRVGTEAFF. In nucleotides, the CDR3 is TGTGCTAGTGGCCCGGACAGGGTGGGCACTGAAGCTTTCTTT. The chain employs TRBV12-5 and TRBJ1-1; 8 bases match TRBD1. V was clipped by 6 bases and J by 4 bases; unmatched bases: 7. This CDR3 region has 14 residues. The V gene's germline CDR1 is LGHNT and CDR2 FRNRAP. The entire variable domain, with the rest obtained from reference TRBV12-5 and TRBJ1-1, is as follows: DARVTQTPRHKVTEMGQEVTMRCQPILGHNTVFWYRQTMMQGLELLAYFRNRAPLDDSGMPKDRFSAEMPDATLATLKIQPSEPRDSAVYFCASGPDRVGTEAFFGQGTRLTVV.

This clone was seen just once. The chain carries TRBV7-9 and TRBJ1-4; 7 bases are a match to TRBD1. CDR1 and CDR2 from the germline V gene are SEHNR and FQNEAQ (reference sequence). J gave up 7 bases and V 5 bases, and 4 bases lay outside the gene matches. The CDR3 totals 13 residues. The CDR3 reads CASSPGQPEKLFF. CDR3 DNA: TGTGCCAGCAGCCCGGGACAGCCTGAAAAACTGTTTTTT.

J is TRBJ1-2 and V is TRBV30, with D unresolved. Trimming stripped 3 bases from V and 2 bases from J, with 16 bases between. Germline V lookup: CDR1 GTSNPN, CDR2 SVGIG (reference sequence). The CDR3 length is 15 residues. The CDR3 reads CAWSPTSAPNYGYTF. The CDR3 DNA reads as TGTGCCTGGAGCCCCACCAGCGCACCCAACTATGGCTACACCTTC.

The sample holds one count of this clone. As DNA, the CDR3 is TGTGCCAGTAGCCACGGCCACAACGCGGGTAATGAAAAACTGTTTTTT. Translating gives CASSHGHNAGNEKLFF. The chain has TRBV19 and TRBJ1-4; the D is unclear. From germline, CDR1 is LNHDA and CDR2 SQIVND (reference sequence). Between the trimmed V and J ends, which lost 6 bases and 4 bases, there was a span of 18 bases. The CDR3 runs to 16 residues.

The J gene is TRBJ1-2, the V gene TRBV5-1; D is unclear. Germline V gives CDR1 SGHRS, CDR2 YFSETQ. The CDR3 contains 13 residues. V was cut by 5 bases and J by 4 bases, with 12 bases left in between. In nucleotides, the CDR3 is TGCGCCAGCAGAAGGGAGGCTGTCTATGGCTACACCTTC. Its protein is CASRREAVYGYTF.

The chain joins TRBV30 to TRBJ1-4, with D possibly TRBD1 on 5 matching bases. Germline CDR1 reads GTSNPN; CDR2 reads SVGIG (reference sequence). The CDR3 is made up of 13 amino acids. V dropped 5 bases and J dropped 7 bases, with 14 bases sitting between them. CDR3 coding DNA: TGTGCCTGGGGAAATAGGGGTTCTGAAAAACTGTTTTTT. It encodes CAWGNRGSEKLFF.

A note on this clone: The sample carries other DNA sequences with the same CDR3. The CDR3 here is CASSPSMNTEAFF. DNA of the CDR3: TGTGCCAGCTCACCTTCCATGAACACTGAAGCTTTCTTT. The chain is built from TRBV18 and TRBJ1-1, with D hard to call. The CDR3 has 13 amino acids. The germline V gene has CDR1 KGHSH and CDR2 LQKENI. Trimming took 3 bases from V and 0 from J, leaving 5 bases between them. The full variable domain, its missing parts supplied by reference TRBV18 and TRBJ1-1, is NAGVMQNPRHLVRRRGQEARLRCSPMKGHSHVYWYRQLPEEGLKFMVYLQKENIIDESGMPKERFSAEFPKEGPSILRIQQVVRGDSAAYFCASSPSMNTEAFFGQGTRLTVV.

The table lists this clone with a count of one. The rearrangement uses TRBV27 and TRBJ2-1; D is perhaps TRBD2 (6 bases). CDR3 length: 13 residues. Germline CDR1 and CDR2: MNHEY and SMNVEV (reference sequence). V was shortened by 10 bases and J by 8 bases, with 18 bases between the two germline ends. The CDR3 loop reads CATAGPLADEQFF. CDR3 bases: TGTGCCACCGCGGGGCCCCTCGCCGATGAGCAGTTCTTC.

The chain has TRBV19 and TRBJ1-5; tentative D call: TRBD1 (5 bases). This CDR3 spans 15 amino acids. CDR1 and CDR2 from the germline V gene are LNHDA and SQIVND (reference sequence). V was pared by 3 bases and J by 6 bases, with 15 bases between. CDR3 DNA sequence: TGTGCCAGTAGTATTGAGACAGTCTTCGGTCAGCCCCAGCATTTT. This sequence encodes CASSIETVFGQPQHF.

The DNA for the CDR3 is TGTGCCAGCGGTCAGCGTTATGGAGCTTTCTTT. Translating it yields CASGQRYGAFF. V is TRBV2 and J is TRBJ1-1; D unresolved. Germline V gives CDR1 SNHLY, CDR2 FYNNEI. The V end lost 8 bases, the J end lost 10 bases, and 14 bases lay between the germline ends. The CDR3 totals 11 residues. The full variable domain, rest sourced from reference TRBV2 and TRBJ1-1, is EPEVTQTPSHQVTQMGQEVILRCVPISNHLYFYWYRQILGQKVEFLVSFYNNEISEKSEIFDDQFSVERPDGSNFTLKIRSTKLEDSAMYFCASGQRYGAFFGQGTRLTVV.

The CDR3 bases are TGTGCCAGCAGTCCCAGGGGGATCGGGTACGGAAAACTGTTTTTT. It yields the protein CASSPRGIGYGKLFF. The chain couples TRBV3-1 (or the pseudogene TRBV3-2) to TRBJ1-4; 7 bases map to TRBD1. V shed 6 bases and J 10 bases; nucleotides not matched to a gene: 14. Germline V lookup: CDR1 LGHDT, CDR2 YNNKEL (reference sequence). The CDR3 has 15 amino acids.

The chain combines TRBV11-2 with TRBJ1-1, with no clear D. The CDR3 is made up of 13 amino acids. The V gene lost 5 bases and the J gene lost 4 bases, with 11 bases spanning the gap. Per germline, CDR1 SGHAT and CDR2 FQNNGV. The DNA for the CDR3 is TGTGCCAGCAGCCCATTCCGGGGCACTGAAGCTTTCTTT. It translates to CASSPFRGTEAFF.

The chain carries TRBV12-5 and TRBJ2-1; maybe TRBD1 (6 bases). CDR3 size: 14 residues. Germline CDR1 and CDR2: LGHNT and FRNRAP. V lost 10 bases to trimming and J lost 5 bases, with 18 bases between them. In DNA form, the CDR3 reads TGTGCTACCCGGGCCGGGACACTTAACAATGAGCAGTTCTTC. This gives the protein CATRAGTLNNEQFF.

The chain has TRBV15 and TRBJ2-7, with 9 nucleotides matching TRBD1. The CDR3 is made up of 13 amino acids. The V segment lost 9 bases and the J segment 7 bases; nucleotides outside the gene matches: 10. CDR1 and CDR2 (germline): LNHNV, YYDKDF (reference sequence). The CDR3 coding sequence is TGTGCCACGACCCGGGACAGGGAGAAAGAGCAGTACTTC. Its translation: CATTRDREKEQYF.

The CDR3 DNA is TGTGCCAGCAGCCCCAGACAGGGCTGGAACACTGAAGCTTTCTTT. Translation: CASSPRQGWNTEAFF. The rearrangement joins TRBV27 to TRBJ1-1, with 7 bases that match TRBD1. With 6 bases clipped from V and 1 base from J, the junction kept 8 bases outside the gene matches. Germline V gene data show CDR1 as MNHEY and CDR2 as SMNVEV (reference sequence). The CDR3 length is 15 residues.

The J gene is TRBJ2-3, the V gene TRBV11-2, with 9 bases fitting TRBD1. The V segment lost 4 bases and the J segment 5 bases; nucleotides outside the gene matches: 7. Germline CDR1 reads SGHAT; CDR2 reads FQNNGV. The CDR3 spans 15 residues. CDR3 sequence: CASSSRTGVGDTQYF. As DNA, the CDR3 is TGTGCCAGCAGCTCACGGACAGGGGTGGGAGATACGCAGTATTTT.

The genes are TRBV6-5 and TRBJ1-6; no clear D. The CDR3 is 14 amino acids. V lost 6 bases and J lost 7, with 13 bases in between. The V gene's germline CDR1 is MNHEY and CDR2 SVGAGI. The CDR3 loop reads CASRDVADNSPLHF. Here the CDR3 DNA reads TGTGCCAGCAGAGATGTAGCGGACAATTCACCCCTCCACTTT.